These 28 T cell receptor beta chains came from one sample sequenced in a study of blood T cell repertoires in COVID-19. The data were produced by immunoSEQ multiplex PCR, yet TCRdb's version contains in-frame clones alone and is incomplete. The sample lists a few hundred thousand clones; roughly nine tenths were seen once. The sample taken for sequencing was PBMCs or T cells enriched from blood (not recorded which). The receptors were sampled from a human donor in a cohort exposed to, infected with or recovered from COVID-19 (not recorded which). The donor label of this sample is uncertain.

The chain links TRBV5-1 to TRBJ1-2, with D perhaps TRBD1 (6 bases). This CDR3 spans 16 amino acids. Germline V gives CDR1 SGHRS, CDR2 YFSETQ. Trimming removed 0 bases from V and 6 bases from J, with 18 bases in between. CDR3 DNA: TGCGCCAGCAGCTTGGCCGGCAGGGGTGAGGAAGATGGCTACACCTTC. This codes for CASSLAGRGEEDGYTF.

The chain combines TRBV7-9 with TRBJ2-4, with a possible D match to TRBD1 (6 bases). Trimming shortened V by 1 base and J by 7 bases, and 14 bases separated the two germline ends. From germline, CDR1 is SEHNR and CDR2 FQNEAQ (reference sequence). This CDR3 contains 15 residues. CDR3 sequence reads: CASSLDRVIGNIQYF. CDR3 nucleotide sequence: TGTGCCAGCAGCTTAGACAGGGTGATAGGGAACATTCAGTACTTC.

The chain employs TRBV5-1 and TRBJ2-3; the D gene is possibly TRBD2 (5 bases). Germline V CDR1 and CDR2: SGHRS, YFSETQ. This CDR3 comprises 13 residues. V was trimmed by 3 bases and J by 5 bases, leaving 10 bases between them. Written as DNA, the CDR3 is TGCGCCAGCAGCTCAATGGCGGGAGATACGCAGTATTTT. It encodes CASSSMAGDTQYF.

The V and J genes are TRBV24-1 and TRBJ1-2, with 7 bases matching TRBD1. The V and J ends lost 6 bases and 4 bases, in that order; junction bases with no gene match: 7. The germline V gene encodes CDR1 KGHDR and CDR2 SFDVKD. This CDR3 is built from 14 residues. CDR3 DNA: TGTGCCACCAGTAGGGACAGCTACTCCTATGGCTACACCTTC. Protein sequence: CATSRDSYSYGYTF.

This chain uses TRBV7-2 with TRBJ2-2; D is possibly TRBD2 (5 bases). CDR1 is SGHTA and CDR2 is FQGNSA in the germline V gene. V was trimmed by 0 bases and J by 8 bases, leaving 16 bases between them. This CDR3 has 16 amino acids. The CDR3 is CASSLAWPAGRGELFF. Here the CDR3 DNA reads TGTGCCAGCAGCTTAGCGTGGCCTGCGGGTCGAGGGGAGCTGTTTTTT.

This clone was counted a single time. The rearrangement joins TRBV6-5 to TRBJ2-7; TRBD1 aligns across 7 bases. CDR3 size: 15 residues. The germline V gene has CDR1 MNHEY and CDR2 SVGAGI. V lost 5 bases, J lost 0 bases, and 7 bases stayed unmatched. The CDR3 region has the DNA TGTGCCAGCAGTCGACAGGGACACAGCTCCTACGAGCAGTACTTC. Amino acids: CASSRQGHSSYEQYF.

CDR3 in amino acids: CASSQDNLQGNEKLFF. CDR3 bases: TGCGCCAGCAGCCAAGATAATCTGCAGGGGAACGAAAAACTGTTTTTT. The chain recombines TRBV4-3 with TRBJ1-4, with D maybe TRBD1 (6 bases). The CDR3 totals 16 residues. V was clipped by 0 bases and J by 8 bases, with 16 bases between them. Germline V gene sequence: CDR1 LGHNA, CDR2 YSLEER.

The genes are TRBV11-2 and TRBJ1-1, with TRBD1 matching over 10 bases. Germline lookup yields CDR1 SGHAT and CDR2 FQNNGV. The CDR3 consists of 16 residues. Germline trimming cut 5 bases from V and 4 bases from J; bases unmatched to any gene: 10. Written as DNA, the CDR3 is TGTGCCAGCAGCCCCCATCGACAGGGGGCAGGCACTGAAGCTTTCTTT. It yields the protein CASSPHRQGAGTEAFF. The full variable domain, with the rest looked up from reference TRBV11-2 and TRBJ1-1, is EAGVAQSPRYKIIEKRQSVAFWCNPISGHATLYWYQQILGQGPKLLIQFQNNGVVDDSQLPKDRFSAERLKGVDSTLKIQPAKLEDSAVYLCASSPHRQGAGTEAFFGQGTRLTVV.

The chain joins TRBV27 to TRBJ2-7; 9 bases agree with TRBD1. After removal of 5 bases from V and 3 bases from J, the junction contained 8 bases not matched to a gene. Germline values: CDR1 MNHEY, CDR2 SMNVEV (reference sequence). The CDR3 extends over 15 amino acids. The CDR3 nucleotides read TGTGCCAGCAGTCGGCGGACAGGGGACGGCTACGAGCAGTACTTC. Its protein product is CASSRRTGDGYEQYF.

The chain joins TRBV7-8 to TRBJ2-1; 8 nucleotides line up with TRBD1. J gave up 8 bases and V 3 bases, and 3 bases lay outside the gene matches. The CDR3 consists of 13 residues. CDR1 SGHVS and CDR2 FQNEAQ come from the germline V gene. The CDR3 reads CASSFSGGDEQFF. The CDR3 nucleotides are TGTGCCAGCAGCTTCTCAGGGGGCGATGAGCAGTTCTTC.

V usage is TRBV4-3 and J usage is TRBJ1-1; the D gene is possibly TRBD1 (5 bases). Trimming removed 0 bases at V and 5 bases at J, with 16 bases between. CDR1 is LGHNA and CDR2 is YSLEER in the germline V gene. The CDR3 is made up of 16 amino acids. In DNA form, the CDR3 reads TGCGCCAGCAGCCAAGACACCACTCCCACAGGTACTGAAGCTTTCTTT. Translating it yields CASSQDTTPTGTEAFF.

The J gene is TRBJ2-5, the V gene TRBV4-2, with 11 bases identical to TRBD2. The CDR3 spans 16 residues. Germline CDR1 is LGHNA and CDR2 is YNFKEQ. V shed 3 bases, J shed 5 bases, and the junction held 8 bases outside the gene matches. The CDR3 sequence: CASSHQTSGEGETQYF. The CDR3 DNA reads TGTGCCAGCAGCCACCAGACTAGCGGGGAGGGGGAGACCCAGTACTTC.

DNA of the CDR3: TGTGCCAGCAGCTCACTAGCGGGGGTTTCGAATGAGCAGTTCTTC. Translated, it gives CASSSLAGVSNEQFF. J is TRBJ2-1 and V is TRBV12-1; no DNA check was done on the table's D call, TRBD2. TRBV12-1 is reported as a pseudogene. The CDR3 spans 15 residues.

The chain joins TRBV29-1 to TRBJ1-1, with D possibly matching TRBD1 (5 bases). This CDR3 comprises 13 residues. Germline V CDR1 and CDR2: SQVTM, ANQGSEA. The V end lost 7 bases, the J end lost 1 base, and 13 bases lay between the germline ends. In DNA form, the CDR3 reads TGCAGCGCCCGGGCGGGGACGAACACTGAAGCTTTCTTT. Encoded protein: CSARAGTNTEAFF.

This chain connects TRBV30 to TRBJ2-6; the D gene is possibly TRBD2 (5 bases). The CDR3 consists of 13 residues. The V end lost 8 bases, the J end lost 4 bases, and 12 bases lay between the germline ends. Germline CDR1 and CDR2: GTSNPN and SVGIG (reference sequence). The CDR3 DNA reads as TGTGCCGGAACTAGGACGGGGGCCAACGTCCTGACTTTC. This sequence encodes CAGTRTGANVLTF.

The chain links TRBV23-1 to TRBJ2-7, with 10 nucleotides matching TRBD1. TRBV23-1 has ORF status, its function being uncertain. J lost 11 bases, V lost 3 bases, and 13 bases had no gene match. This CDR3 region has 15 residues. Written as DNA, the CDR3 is TGCGCCAGCAGTCACCCGTCGGGACAGGGGCATTCTGAGTACTTC. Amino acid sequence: CASSHPSGQGHSEYF.

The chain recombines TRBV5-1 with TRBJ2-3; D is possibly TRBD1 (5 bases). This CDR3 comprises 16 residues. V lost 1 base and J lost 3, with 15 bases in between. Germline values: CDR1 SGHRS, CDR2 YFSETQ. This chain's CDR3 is CASSLTTGVKTDTQYF. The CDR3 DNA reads TGCGCCAGCAGCTTGACAACAGGAGTCAAAACAGATACGCAGTATTTT. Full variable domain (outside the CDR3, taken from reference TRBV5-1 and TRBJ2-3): KAGVTQTPRYLIKTRGQQVTLSCSPISGHRSVSWYQQTPGQGLQFLFEYFSETQRNKGNFPGRFSGRQFSNSRSEMNVSTLELGDSALYLCASSLTTGVKTDTQYFGPGTRLTVL.

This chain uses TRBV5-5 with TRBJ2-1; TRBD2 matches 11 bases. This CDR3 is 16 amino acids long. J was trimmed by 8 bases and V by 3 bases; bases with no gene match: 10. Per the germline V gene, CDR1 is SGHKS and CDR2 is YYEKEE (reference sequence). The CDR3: CASSSLAGGPKDEQFF. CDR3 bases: TGTGCCAGCAGCTCCTTAGCGGGGGGGCCCAAGGATGAGCAGTTCTTC.

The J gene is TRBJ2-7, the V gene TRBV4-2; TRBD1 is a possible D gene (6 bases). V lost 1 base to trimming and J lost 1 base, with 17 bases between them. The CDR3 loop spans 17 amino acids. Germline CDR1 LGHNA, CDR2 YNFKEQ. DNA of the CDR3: TGTGCCAGCAGCCAAGGGCGTAGAACAGGGAATTCCTACGAGCAGTACTTC. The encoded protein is CASSQGRRTGNSYEQYF.

The CDR3 reads CAWSVGQGGNYGYTF. As DNA, the CDR3 is TGTGCCTGGAGTGTAGGACAGGGGGGGAACTATGGCTACACCTTC. The chain couples TRBV30 to TRBJ1-2; TRBD1 aligns across 10 bases. This CDR3 comprises 15 residues. After removal of 0 bases from V and 2 bases from J, the junction contained 3 bases not matched to a gene. Germline CDR1 is GTSNPN and CDR2 is SVGIG (reference sequence).

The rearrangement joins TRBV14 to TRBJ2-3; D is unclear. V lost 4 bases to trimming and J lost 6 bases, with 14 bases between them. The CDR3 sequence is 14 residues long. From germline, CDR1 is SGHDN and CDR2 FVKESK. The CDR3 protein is CASSRRGGLDTQYF. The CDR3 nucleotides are TGTGCCAGCAGCCGACGTGGCGGTTTGGATACGCAGTATTTT.

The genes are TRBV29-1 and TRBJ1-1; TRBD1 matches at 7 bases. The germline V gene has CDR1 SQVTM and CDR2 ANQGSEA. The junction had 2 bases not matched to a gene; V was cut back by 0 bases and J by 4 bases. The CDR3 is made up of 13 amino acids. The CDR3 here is CSVEEKGATEAFF. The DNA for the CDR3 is TGCAGCGTTGAAGAAAAGGGGGCCACTGAAGCTTTCTTT.

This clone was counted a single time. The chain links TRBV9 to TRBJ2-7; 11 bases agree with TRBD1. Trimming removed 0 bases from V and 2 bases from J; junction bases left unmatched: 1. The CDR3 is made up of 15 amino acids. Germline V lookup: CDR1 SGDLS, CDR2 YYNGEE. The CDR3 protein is CASSVGTGGTYEQYF. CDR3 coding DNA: TGTGCCAGCAGCGTAGGGACAGGGGGCACCTACGAGCAGTACTTC.

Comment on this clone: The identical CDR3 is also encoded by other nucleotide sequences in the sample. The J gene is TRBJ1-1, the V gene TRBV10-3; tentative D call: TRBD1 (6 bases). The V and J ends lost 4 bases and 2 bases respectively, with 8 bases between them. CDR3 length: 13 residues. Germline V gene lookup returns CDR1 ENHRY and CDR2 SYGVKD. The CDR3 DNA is TGTGCCATCAGTGTAGGGGGTAACACTGAAGCTTTCTTT. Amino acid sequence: CAISVGGNTEAFF.

CDR3 bases: TGTGCCTGGAGGACTAGCGGGTCTTATTCCTACGAGCAGTACTTC. This translates into CAWRTSGSYSYEQYF. This chain joins TRBV30 and TRBJ2-7; TRBD2 agrees at 10 bases. Germline-derived CDR1 and CDR2 are GTSNPN and SVGIG (reference sequence). With V trimmed by 3 bases and J by 1 base, 6 bases remained unmatched. The CDR3 loop spans 15 amino acids.

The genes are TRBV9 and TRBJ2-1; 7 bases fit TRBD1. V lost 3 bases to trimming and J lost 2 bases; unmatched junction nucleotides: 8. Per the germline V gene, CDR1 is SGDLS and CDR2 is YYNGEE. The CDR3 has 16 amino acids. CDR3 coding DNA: TGTGCCAGCAGCGAATACGGGACAGCCGCCTACAATGAGCAGTTCTTC. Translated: CASSEYGTAAYNEQFF.

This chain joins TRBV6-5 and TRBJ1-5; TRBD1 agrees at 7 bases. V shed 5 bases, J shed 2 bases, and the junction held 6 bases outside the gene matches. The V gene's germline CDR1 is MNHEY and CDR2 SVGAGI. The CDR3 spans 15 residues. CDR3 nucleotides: TGTGCCAGCAGTAGGCACAGGGGAGGCAATCAGCCCCAGCATTTT. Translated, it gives CASSRHRGGNQPQHF.

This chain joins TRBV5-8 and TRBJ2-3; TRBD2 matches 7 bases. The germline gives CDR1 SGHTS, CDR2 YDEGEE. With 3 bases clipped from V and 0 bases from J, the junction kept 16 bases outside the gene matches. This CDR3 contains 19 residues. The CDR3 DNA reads TGTGCCAGCAGCTCGCACCCTTCTAGCGGCGAGTTCAGCACAGATACGCAGTATTTT. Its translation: CASSSHPSSGEFSTDTQYF.